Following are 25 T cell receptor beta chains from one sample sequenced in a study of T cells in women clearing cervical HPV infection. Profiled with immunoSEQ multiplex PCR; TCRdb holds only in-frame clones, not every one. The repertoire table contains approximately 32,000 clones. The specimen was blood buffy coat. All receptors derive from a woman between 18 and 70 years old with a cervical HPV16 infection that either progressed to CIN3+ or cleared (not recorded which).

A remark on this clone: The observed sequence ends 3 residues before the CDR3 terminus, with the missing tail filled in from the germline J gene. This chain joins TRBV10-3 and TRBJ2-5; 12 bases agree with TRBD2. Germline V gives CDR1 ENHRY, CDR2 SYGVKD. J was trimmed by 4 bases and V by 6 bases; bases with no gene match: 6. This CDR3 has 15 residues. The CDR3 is CAIRATSGGGETQYF. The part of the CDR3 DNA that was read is TGTGCCATCAGAGCGACTAGCGGGGGTGGAGAGACC.

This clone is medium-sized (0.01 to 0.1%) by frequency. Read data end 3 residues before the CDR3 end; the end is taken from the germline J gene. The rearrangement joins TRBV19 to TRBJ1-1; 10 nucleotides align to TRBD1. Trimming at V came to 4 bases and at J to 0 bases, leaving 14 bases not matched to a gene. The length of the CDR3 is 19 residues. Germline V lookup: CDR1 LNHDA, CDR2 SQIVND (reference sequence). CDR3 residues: CASSRDRGGGPLVNTEAFF. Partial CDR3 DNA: TGTGCCAGTAGTAGGGACAGGGGAGGGGGACCACTCGTGAACACTGAA.

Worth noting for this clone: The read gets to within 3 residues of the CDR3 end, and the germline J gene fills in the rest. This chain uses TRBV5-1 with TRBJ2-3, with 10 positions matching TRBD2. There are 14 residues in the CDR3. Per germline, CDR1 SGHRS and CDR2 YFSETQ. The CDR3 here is CASSSGGKRETQYF. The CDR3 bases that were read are TGCGCCAGCAGTAGCGGGGGGAAAAGAGAGACG.

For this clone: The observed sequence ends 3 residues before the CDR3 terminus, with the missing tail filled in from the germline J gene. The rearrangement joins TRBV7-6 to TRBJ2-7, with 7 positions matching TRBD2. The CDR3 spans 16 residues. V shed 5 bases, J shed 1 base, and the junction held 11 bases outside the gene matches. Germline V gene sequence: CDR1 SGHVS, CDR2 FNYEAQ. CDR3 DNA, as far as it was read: TGTGCCAGCAGCCTAGGGAGGGGAGTTAGGTCCTACGAG. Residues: CASSLGRGVRSYE. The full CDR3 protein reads CASSLGRGVRSYEQYF.

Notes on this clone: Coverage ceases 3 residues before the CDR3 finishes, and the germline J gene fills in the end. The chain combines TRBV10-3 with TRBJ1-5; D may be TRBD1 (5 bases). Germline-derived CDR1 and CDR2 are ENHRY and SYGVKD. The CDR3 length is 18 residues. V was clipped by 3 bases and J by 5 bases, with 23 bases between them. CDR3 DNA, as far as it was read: TGTGCCATCAGTGAACGCAGGGTTGAACCTGATAGGGATCAGCCC. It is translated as CAISERRVEPDRDQP. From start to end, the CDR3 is CAISERRVEPDRDQPQHF.

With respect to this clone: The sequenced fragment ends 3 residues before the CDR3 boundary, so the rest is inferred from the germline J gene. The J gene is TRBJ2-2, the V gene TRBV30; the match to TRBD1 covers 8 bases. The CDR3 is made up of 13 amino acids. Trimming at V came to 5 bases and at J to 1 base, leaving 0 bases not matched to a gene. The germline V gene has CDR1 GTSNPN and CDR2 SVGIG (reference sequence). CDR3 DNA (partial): TGTGCCTGGGGGACAGGGAACACCGGGGAG. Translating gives CAWGTGNTGE. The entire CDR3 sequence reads CAWGTGNTGELFF.

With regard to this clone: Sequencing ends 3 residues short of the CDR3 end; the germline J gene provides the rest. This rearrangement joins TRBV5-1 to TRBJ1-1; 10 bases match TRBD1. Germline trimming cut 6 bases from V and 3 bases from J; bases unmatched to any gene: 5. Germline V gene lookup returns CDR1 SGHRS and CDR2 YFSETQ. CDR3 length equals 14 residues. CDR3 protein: CASNSGTGDTEAFF. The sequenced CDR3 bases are TGCGCCAGCAATTCCGGGACAGGGGACACTGAA. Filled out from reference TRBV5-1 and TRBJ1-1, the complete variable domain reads KAGVTQTPRYLIKTRGQQVTLSCSPISGHRSVSWYQQTPGQGLQFLFEYFSETQRNKGNFPGRFSGRQFSNSRSEMNVSTLELGDSALYLCASNSGTGDTEAFFGQGTRLTVV.

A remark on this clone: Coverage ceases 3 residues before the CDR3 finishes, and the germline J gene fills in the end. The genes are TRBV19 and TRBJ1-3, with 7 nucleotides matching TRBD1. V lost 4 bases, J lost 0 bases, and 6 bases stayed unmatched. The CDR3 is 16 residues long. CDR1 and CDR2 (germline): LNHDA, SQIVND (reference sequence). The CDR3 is CASSTRQGISGNTIYF. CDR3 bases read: TGTGCCAGTAGTACACGACAGGGAATCTCTGGAAACACC.

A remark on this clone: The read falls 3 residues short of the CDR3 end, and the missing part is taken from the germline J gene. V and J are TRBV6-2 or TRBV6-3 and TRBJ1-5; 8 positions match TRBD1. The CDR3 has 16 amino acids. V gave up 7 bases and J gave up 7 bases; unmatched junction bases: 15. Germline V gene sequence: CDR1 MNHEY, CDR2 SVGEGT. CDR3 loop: CASTQLGQGGRQPQHF. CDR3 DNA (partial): TGTGCCAGCACCCAACTAGGACAGGGTGGTAGGCAGCCC.

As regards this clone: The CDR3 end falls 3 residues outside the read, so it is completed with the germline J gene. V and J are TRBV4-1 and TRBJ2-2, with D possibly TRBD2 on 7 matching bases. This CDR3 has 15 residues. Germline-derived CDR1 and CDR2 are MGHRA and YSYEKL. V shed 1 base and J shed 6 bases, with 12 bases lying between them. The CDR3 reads CASSQVRGAAGELFF. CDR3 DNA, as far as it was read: TGCGCCAGCAGCCAAGTCCGGGGGGCGGCCGGGGAG.

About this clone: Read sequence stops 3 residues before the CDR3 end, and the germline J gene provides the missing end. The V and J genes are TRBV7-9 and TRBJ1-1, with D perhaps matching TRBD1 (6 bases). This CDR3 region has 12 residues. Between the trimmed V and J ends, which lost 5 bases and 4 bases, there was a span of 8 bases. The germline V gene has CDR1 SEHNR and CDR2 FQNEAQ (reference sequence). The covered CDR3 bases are TGTGCCAGCAGCGCAGGGGCCACTGAA. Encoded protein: CASSAGATE. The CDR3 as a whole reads CASSAGATEAFF.

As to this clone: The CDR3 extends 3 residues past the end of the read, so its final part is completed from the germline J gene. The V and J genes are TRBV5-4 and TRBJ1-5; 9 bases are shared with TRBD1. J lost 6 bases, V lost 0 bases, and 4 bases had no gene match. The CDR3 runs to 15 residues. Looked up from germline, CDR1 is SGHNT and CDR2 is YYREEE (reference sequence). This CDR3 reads CASSLGGTGPQPQHF. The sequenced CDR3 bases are TGTGCCAGCAGCTTGGGGGGGACAGGGCCTCAGCCC.

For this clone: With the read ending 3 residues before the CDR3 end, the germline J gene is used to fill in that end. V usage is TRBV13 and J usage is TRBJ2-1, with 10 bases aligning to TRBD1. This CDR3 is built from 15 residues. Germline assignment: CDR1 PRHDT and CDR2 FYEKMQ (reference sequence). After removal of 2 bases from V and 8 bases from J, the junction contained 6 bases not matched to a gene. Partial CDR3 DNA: TGTGCCAGCAGCTTATCAGGGACAGGGGCTCATGAG. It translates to CASSLSGTGAHE. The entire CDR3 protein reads CASSLSGTGAHEQFF.

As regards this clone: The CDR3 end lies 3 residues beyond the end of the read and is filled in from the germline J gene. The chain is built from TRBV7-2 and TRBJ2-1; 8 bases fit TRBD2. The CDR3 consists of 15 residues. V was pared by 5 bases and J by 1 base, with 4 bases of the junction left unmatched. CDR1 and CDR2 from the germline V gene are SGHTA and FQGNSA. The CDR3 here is CASSPGLGSYNEQFF. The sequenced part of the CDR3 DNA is TGTGCCAGCAGCCCGGGACTAGGATCCTACAATGAG.

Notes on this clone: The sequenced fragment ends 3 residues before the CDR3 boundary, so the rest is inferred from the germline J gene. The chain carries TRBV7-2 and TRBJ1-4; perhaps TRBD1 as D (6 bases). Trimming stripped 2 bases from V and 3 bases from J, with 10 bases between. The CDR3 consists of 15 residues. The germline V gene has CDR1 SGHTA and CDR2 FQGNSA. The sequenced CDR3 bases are TGTGCCAGCAGCTTAAGGGGGACACCTAATGAAAAA. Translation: CASSLRGTPNEK. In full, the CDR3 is CASSLRGTPNEKLFF. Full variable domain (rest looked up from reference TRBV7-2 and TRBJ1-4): GAGVSQSPSNKVTEKGKDVELRCDPISGHTALYWYRQSLGQGLEFLIYFQGNSAPDKSGLPSDRFSAERTGGSVSTLTIQRTQQEDSAVYLCASSLRGTPNEKLFFGSGTQLSVL.

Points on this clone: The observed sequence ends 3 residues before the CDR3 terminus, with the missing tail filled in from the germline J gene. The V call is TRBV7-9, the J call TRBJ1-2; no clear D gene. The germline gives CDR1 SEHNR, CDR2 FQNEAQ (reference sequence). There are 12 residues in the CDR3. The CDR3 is CASSSGLDTYTF. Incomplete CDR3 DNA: TGTGCCAGCAGCTCGGGGTTAGATACC.

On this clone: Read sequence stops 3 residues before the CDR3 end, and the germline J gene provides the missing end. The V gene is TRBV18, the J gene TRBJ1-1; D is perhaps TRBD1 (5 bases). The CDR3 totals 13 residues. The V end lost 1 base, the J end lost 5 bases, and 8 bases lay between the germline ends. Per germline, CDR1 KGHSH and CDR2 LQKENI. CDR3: CASSPRGGTEAFF. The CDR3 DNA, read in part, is TGTGCCAGCTCACCACGGGGGGGGACTGAA.

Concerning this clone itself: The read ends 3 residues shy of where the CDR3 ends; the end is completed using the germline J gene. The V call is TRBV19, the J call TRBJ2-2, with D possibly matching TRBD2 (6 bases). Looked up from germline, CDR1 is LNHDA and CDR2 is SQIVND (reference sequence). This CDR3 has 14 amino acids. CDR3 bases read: TGTGCCAGTAGTGACCTCGATAGCGGTGAAAAG. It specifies CASSDLDSGEK. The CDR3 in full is CASSDLDSGEKLFF.

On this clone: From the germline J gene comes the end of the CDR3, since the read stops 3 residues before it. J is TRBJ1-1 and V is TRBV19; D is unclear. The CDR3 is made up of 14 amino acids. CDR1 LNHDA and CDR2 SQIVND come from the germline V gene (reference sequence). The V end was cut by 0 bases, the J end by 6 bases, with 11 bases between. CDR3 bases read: TGTGCCAGTAGTATAGATACCGGGTTGTCTGAA. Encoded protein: CASSIDTGLSE. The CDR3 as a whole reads CASSIDTGLSEAFF.

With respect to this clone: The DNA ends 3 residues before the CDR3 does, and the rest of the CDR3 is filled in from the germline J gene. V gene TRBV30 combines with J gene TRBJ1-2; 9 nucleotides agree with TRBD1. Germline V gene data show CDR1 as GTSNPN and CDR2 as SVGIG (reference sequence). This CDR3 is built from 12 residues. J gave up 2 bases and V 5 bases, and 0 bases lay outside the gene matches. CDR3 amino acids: CAWGTGNYGYTF. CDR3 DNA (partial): TGTGCCTGGGGGACAGGGAACTATGGC.

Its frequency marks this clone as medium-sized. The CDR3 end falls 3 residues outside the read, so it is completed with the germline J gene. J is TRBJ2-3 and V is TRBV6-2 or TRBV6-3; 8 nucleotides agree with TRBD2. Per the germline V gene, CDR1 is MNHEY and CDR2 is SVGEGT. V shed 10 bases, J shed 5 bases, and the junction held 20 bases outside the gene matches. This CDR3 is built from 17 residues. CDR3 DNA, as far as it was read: TGTGCCAACCGGGGGGGGGCGGCCTCGTCGCAGGGAGATACG. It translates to CANRGGAASSQGDT. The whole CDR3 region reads CANRGGAASSQGDTQYF.

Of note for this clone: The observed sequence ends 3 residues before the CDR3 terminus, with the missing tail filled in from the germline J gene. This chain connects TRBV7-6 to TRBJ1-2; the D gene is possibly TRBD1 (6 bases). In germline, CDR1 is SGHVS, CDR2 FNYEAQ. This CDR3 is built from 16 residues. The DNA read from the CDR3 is TGTGCCAGCAGCTCCTTAGGGAGGGGGTCGTACAATGAC. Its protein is CASSSLGRGSYND. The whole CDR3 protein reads CASSSLGRGSYNDYTF.

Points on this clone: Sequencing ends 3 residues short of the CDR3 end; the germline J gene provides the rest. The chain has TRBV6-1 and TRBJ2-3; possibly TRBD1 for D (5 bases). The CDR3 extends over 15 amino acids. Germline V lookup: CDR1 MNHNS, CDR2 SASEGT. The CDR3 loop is CASSEFIQGGQPQYF. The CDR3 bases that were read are TGTGCCAGCAGTGAATTTATCCAGGGTGGGCAGCCG.

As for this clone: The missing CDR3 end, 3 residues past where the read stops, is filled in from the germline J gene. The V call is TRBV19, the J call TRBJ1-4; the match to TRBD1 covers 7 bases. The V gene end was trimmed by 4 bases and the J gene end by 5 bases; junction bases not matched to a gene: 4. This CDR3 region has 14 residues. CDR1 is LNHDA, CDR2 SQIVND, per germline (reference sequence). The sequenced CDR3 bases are TGTGCCAGTAGTACCGACAGGGAGAATGAAAAA. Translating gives CASSTDRENEK. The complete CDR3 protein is CASSTDRENEKLFF.

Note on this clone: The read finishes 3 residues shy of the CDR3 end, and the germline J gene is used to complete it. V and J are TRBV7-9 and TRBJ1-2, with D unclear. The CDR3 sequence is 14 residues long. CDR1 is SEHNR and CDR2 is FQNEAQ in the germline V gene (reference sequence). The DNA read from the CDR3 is TGTGCCAGCAGCTTATCTACCACCACAGATACC. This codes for CASSLSTTTDT. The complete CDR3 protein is CASSLSTTTDTYTF.